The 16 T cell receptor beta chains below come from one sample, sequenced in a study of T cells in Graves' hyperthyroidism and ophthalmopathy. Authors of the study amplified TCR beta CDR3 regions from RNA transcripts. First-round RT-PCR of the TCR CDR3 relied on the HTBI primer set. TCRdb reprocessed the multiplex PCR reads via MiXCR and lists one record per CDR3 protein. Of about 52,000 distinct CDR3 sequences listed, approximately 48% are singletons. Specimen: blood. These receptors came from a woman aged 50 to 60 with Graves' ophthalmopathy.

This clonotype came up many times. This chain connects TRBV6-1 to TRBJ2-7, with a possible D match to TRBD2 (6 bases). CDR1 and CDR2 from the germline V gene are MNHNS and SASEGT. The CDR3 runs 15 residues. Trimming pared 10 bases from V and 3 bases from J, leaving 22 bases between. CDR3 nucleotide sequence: TGTGCCACCCTCAGCGGGTTTACTACTTACTACGAGCAGTACTTC. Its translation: CATLSGFTTYYEQYF.

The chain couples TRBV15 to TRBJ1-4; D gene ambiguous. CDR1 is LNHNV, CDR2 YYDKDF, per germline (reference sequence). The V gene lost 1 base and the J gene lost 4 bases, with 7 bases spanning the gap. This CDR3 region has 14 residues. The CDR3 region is CATSRATDNEKLFF. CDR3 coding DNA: TGTGCCACCAGCAGAGCCACAGATAATGAAAAACTGTTTTTT.

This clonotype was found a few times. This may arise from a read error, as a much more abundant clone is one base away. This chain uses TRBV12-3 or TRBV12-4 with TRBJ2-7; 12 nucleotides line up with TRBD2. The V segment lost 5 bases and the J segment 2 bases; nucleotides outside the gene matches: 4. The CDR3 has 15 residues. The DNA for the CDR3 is TGTGCCAGCAGTGGACTAGCGGGGCTAGCCTACGAGCAGTACTTC. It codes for CASSGLAGLAYEQYF.

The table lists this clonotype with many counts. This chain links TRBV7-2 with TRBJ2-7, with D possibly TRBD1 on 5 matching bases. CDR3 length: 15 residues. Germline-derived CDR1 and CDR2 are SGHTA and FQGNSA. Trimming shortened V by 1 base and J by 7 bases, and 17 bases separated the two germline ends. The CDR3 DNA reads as TGTGCCAGCAGCTTAGGACAGACCCGGGTTGGTGAGCAGTACTTC. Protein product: CASSLGQTRVGEQYF. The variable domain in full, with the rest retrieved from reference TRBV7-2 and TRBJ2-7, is GAGVSQSPSNKVTEKGKDVELRCDPISGHTALYWYRQSLGQGLEFLIYFQGNSAPDKSGLPSDRFSAERTGGSVSTLTIQRTQQEDSAVYLCASSLGQTRVGEQYFGPGTRLTVT.

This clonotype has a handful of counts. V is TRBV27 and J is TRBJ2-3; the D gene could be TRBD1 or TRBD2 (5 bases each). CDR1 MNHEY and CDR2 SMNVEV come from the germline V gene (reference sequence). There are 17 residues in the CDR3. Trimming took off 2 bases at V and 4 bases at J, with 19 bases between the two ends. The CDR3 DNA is TGTGCCAGCAGTTTACGGGGCCAGGCGGAGGTCGCAGATACGCAGTATTTT. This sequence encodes CASSLRGQAEVADTQYF.

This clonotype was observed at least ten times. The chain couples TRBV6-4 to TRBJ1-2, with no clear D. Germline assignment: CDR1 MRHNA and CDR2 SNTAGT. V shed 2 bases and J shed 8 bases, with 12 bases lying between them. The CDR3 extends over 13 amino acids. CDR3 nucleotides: TGTGCCAGCAGTGACGGGCAAAGTCGGGGCTACACCTTC. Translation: CASSDGQSRGYTF.

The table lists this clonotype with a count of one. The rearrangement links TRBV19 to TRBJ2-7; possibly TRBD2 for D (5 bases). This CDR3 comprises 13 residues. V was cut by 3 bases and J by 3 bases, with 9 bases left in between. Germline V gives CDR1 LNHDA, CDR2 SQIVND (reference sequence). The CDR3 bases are TGTGCCAGTAGTATGGTGGAGGTCTACGAGCAGTACTTC. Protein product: CASSMVEVYEQYF.

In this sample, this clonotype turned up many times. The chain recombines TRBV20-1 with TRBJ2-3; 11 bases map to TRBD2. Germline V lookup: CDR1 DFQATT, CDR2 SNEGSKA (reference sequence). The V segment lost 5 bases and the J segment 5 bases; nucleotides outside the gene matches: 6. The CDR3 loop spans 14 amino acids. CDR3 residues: CSAVSGGAGDTQYF. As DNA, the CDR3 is TGCAGTGCTGTTAGCGGGGGGGCCGGAGATACGCAGTATTTT.

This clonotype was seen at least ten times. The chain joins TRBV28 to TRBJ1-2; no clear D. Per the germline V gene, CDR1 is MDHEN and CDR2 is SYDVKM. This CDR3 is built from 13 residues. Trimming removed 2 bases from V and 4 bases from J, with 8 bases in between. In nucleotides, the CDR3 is TGTGCCAGCAGTTTAGCAGTTACCTATGGCTACACCTTC. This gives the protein CASSLAVTYGYTF.

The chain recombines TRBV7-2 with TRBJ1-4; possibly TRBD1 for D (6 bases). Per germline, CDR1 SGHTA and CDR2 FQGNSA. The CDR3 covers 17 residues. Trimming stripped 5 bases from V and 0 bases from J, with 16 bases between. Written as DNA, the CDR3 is TGTGCCAGCAGCAACGCGGCCGCAGGGGCAACTAATGAAAAACTGTTTTTT. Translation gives CASSNAAAGATNEKLFF.

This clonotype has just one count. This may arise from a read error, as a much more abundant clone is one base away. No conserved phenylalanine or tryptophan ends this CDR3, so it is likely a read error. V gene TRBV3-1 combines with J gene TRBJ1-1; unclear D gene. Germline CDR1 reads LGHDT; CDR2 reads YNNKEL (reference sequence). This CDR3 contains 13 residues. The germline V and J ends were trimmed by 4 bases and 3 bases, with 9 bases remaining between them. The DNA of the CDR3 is TGTGCCAGCAGCCCGACGCCCGACACTGAAGCTTTCATT. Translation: CASSPTPDTEAFI.

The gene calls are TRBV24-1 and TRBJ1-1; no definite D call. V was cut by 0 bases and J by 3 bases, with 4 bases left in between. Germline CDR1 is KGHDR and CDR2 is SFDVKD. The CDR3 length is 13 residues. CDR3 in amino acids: CATSDLQHTEAFF. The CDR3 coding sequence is TGTGCCACCAGTGATTTGCAGCACACTGAAGCTTTCTTT.

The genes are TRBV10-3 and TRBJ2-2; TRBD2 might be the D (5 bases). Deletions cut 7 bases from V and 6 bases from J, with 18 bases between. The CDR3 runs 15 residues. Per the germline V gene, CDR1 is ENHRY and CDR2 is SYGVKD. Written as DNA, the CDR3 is TGTGCCATCAATGATAGTAGCGAAAGGGCCGGGGAGCTGTTTTTT. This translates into CAINDSSERAGELFF.

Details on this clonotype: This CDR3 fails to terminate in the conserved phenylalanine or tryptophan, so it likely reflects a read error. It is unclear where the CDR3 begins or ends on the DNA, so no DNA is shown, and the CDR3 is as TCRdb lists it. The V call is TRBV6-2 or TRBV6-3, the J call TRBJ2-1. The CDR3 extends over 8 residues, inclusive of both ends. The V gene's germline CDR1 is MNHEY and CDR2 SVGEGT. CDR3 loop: CASSYSSP.

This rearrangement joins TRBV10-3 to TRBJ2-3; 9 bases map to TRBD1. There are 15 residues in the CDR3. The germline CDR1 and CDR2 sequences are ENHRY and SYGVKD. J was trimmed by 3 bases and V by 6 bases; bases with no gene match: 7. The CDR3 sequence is CAIRNTGGETDTQYF. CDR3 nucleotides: TGTGCCATCAGAAATACAGGGGGCGAAACAGATACGCAGTATTTT.

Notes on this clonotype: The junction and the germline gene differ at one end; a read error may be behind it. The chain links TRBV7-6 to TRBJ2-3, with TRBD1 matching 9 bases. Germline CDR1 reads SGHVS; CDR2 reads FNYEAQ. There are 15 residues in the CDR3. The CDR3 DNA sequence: TGTGCCAGCAGCCTCAACAGGGGGCACACAGATACGCAGTGTTTT. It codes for CASSLNRGHTDTQCF.